The rows below give T cell receptor beta chains drawn from one sample of a study of CD8+ T cells in alopecia areata. TCRdb's table, derived via immunoSEQ multiplex PCR, lists solely in-frame clones and lacks some. The table lists about 190,000 clones, around 64% of them singletons, with under 1.5% in the top ten. This specimen consisted of CD4+ T cells sorted from blood, obtained at roughly week 49, from a patient treated with tofacitinib. These receptor sequences come from a human donor with alopecia areata. Both conserved end residues are part of each CDR3. D genes are given only for firm matches. Size is omitted from some rows. Given values are once, few, many or a class for expanded clones.

J,size,D,V,DNA,CDR3
TRBJ2-3,.,TRBD2,TRBV19,TGTGCCAGTAGTACCATAGCGGGGGGGAGAGATACGCAGTATTTT,CASSTIAGGRDTQYF
TRBJ2-4,.,TRBD1,TRBV29-1,TGCAGCGTTGAGGTCCGGGACAGAGCCAAAAACATTCAGTACTTC,CSVEVRDRAKNIQYF
TRBJ1-2,.,.,TRBV7-8,TGTGCCAGCAGCTTATTGGCAGGGGAAGGCTACACCTTC,CASSLLAGEGYTF
TRBJ1-6,.,.,TRBV7-9,TGTGCCAGCAGCTTAGCACAGGGTAATTCACCCCTCCACTTT,CASSLAQGNSPLHF
TRBJ2-4,few,.,TRBV30,TGTGCCTGGAGTGTTGGCGGTATTCAGTACTTC,CAWSVGGIQYF
TRBJ1-1,once,.,TRBV30,TGTGCCTGGCAGGGGAACACTGAAGCTTTCTTT,CAWQGNTEAFF
TRBJ1-2,few,.,TRBV6-5,TGTGCCAGCAGTTACTCGAGTAAGGGGAACTATGGCTACACCTTC,CASSYSSKGNYGYTF
TRBJ1-1,.,.,TRBV6-5,TGTGCCAGCAGTTCCCGAGGGGCCATGAACACTGAAGCTTTCTTT,CASSSRGAMNTEAFF
TRBJ1-2,.,.,TRBV10-3,TGTGCCATCAGTGAGTCGATTTCGGGGAGTGGCTACACCTTC,CAISESISGSGYTF
TRBJ2-2,.,.,TRBV4-1,TGCGCCAGCAGCCAAGTCGGACCCGGGGAGCTGTTTTTT,CASSQVGPGELFF
TRBJ2-4,once,.,TRBV20-1,TGCAGTGGGGTAGCCAAAAACATTCAGTACTTC,CSGVAKNIQYF
TRBJ1-1,.,.,TRBV29-1,TGCAGCGTTGAGGAGGCTTATGAAGCTTTCTTT,CSVEEAYEAFF
TRBJ1-2,.,TRBD1,TRBV27,TGTGCCACCGCGATGAGACAGGGGGCAAACTATGGCTACACCTTC,CATAMRQGANYGYTF
TRBJ2-1,.,.,TRBV6-4,TGTGCCAGCAGTGACCAAAGCAATGAGCAGTTCTTC,CASSDQSNEQFF
TRBJ2-7,.,TRBD1,TRBV30,TGTGCCTGGAGTGCGACAGGGTACGAGCAGTACTTC,CAWSATGYEQYF
TRBJ2-7,.,.,TRBV6-5,TGTGCCAGCAGTGTTTCTCTCAGTACACCGGAGCAGTACTTC,CASSVSLSTPEQYF
TRBJ1-1,few,.,TRBV4-1,TGCGCCAGCAGCCAAGCGGCACAGGATAACACTGAAGCTTTCTTT,CASSQAAQDNTEAFF
TRBJ2-1,.,.,TRBV11-2,TGTGCCAGCAGCCTAAGGTCTGGGACCAACCAAAATGAGCAGTTCTTC,CASSLRSGTNQNEQFF
TRBJ2-7,.,.,TRBV6-5,TGTGCCAGCAGACCCGACAGGGGAGGGGAGCAGTACTTC,CASRPDRGGEQYF
TRBJ2-3,.,.,TRBV5-4,TGTGCCAGCAGCCGGCCTGGGGGAGGTTTCACAGATACGCAGTATTTT,CASSRPGGGFTDTQYF
TRBJ1-4,.,.,TRBV11-2,TGTGCCAGCAGCTTAGGACTTAGGAATGAAAAACTGTTTTTT,CASSLGLRNEKLFF
TRBJ2-3,.,TRBD2,TRBV7-2,TGTGCCAGCAGCTCCCTAGCGGGATCCACAGATACGCAGTATTTT,CASSSLAGSTDTQYF
TRBJ1-2,.,.,TRBV2,TGTGCCAGCAGTGGGGCGGTAGCTAACTATGGCTACACCTTC,CASSGAVANYGYTF
TRBJ2-4,.,TRBD1,TRBV30,TGTGCCTGGAGTGTCGAAGACAGGGCGAGGACCAAAAACATTCAGTACTTC,CAWSVEDRARTKNIQYF
TRBJ1-1,once,.,TRBV30,TGTGCCTGGAGCCGGGGGAGAGACACTGAAGCTTTCTTT,CAWSRGRDTEAFF
TRBJ2-4,few,.,TRBV2,TGTGCCAGCAGTCGAAGAGGGGACCTAGCCAAAAACATTCAGTACTTC,CASSRRGDLAKNIQYF
TRBJ1-5,.,.,TRBV7-2,TGTGCCAGCAGCTTAGCAGGGGATGGGAATCAGCCCCAGCATTTT,CASSLAGDGNQPQHF
TRBJ1-2,.,.,TRBV29-1,TGCAGCGTTTCCAGGGATGATGGCTACACCTTC,CSVSRDDGYTF
TRBJ2-7,few,.,TRBV4-3,TGCGCCAGCAGCCAAGATTATGGTGGCTACGAGCAGTACTTC,CASSQDYGGYEQYF
TRBJ2-6,.,.,TRBV27,TGTGCCAGCACCATAGGGTCCCCGATTTCTGGGGCCAACGTCCTGACTTTC,CASTIGSPISGANVLTF
TRBJ2-5,few,.,TRBV5-4,TGTGCCAGCAGCTTCAGGGATACCCAAGAGACCCAGTACTTC,CASSFRDTQETQYF
TRBJ2-7,.,.,TRBV5-1,TGCGCCAGCAGCCACACTTGGCGGAACAGGGCATCCTACGAGCAGTACTTC,CASSHTWRNRASYEQYF
TRBJ1-5,.,.,TRBV30,TGTGCCTGGAGTGTACGTGGGGCGGGAAGAAATCAGCCCCAGCATTTT,CAWSVRGAGRNQPQHF
TRBJ1-5,.,.,TRBV7-9,TGTGCCAGCAGCTTAATTCGTCAGCCCCAGCATTTT,CASSLIRQPQHF
TRBJ1-6,.,.,TRBV19,TGTGCCAGTAGTATGGGGTCACCCCTCCACTTT,CASSMGSPLHF
TRBJ1-1,few,TRBD1,TRBV19,TGTGCCAGTAGCCCGGACAGGTGGAACACTGAAGCTTTCTTT,CASSPDRWNTEAFF
TRBJ1-5,few,TRBD1,TRBV29-1,TGCAGCGTTGGTGAAGGGGGCGGGCAGCCCCAGCATTTT,CSVGEGGGQPQHF
TRBJ2-2,.,TRBD2,TRBV5-1,TGCGCCAGCAGCCCGGGACTAGCGTCGGGCGGGGAGCTGTTTTTT,CASSPGLASGGELFF
TRBJ2-2,few,TRBD2,TRBV29-1,TGCAGCGCCCAGACTAGCGGGGGCGCGAACACCGGGGAGCTGTTTTTT,CSAQTSGGANTGELFF
TRBJ2-7,once,.,TRBV6-6,TGTGCCGCAACCTGGGGGGGGCGGGTCGAGCAGTACTTC,CAATWGGRVEQYF
TRBJ2-7,.,.,TRBV7-3,TGTGCCAGCAGCTTGGACACCTACGAGCAGTACTTC,CASSLDTYEQYF
TRBJ2-5,few,TRBD2,TRBV5-8,TGTGCCAGCTCCTGGGTGGCGGGGGAGCCCCAGTACTTC,CASSWVAGEPQYF
TRBJ2-2,.,.,TRBV5-1,TGCGCCAGCAGCTCTTTTGGGGACAACCCCGGGGAGCTGTTTTTT,CASSSFGDNPGELFF
TRBJ2-2,.,TRBD1,TRBV4-3,TGCGCCAGCAGCCAAGATCTAGGGGGCGCTGATAGCGGGGAGCTGTTTTTT,CASSQDLGGADSGELFF
TRBJ2-7,.,TRBD1,TRBV29-1,TGCAGCGTTGCAAGGGACAGGGACTCCTACGAGCAGTACTTC,CSVARDRDSYEQYF
TRBJ1-4,few,.,TRBV7-9,TGTGCCAGCAGCTTGAGTTCGGGATTGGAACTGTTTTTT,CASSLSSGLELFF
TRBJ2-1,.,.,TRBV5-1,TGCGCCAGCAGAACGGGGGGCGCGACCAATGAGCAGTTCTTC,CASRTGGATNEQFF
TRBJ2-3,few,.,TRBV29-1,TGCAGCGTTGCAAGGACAGATACGCAGTATTTT,CSVARTDTQYF
TRBJ1-1,.,TRBD1,TRBV29-1,TGCAGCGTTGACCCGAACAGGGGAGCTTTCTTT,CSVDPNRGAFF
TRBJ2-7,.,.,TRBV2,TGTGCCAGCAGTGAGTCTGTACATACCTACTACGAGCAGTACTTC,CASSESVHTYYEQYF
TRBJ2-1,once,.,TRBV7-3,TGTGCCAGCAGCCTTAACGGGGAGAATGAGCAGTTCTTC,CASSLNGENEQFF
TRBJ1-2,.,.,TRBV30,TGTGCCTCGACCAGGATGCCAAACTATGGCTACACCTTC,CASTRMPNYGYTF
TRBJ1-6,.,.,TRBV5-6,TGTGCCAGCAGCTTGAGCGAGGGATCACCCCTCCACTTT,CASSLSEGSPLHF